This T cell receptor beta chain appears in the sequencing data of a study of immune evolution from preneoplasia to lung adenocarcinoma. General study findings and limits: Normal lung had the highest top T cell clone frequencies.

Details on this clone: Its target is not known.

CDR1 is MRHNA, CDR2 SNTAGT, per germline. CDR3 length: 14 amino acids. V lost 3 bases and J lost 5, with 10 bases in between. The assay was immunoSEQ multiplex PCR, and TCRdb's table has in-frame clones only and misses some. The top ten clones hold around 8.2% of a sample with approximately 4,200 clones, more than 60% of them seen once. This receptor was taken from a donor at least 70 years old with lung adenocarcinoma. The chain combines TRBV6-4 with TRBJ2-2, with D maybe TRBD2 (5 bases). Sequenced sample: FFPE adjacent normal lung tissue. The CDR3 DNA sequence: TGTGCCAGCAGTGAAGCAGCGGAAACCGGGGAGCTGTTTTTT. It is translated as CASSEAAETGELFF.